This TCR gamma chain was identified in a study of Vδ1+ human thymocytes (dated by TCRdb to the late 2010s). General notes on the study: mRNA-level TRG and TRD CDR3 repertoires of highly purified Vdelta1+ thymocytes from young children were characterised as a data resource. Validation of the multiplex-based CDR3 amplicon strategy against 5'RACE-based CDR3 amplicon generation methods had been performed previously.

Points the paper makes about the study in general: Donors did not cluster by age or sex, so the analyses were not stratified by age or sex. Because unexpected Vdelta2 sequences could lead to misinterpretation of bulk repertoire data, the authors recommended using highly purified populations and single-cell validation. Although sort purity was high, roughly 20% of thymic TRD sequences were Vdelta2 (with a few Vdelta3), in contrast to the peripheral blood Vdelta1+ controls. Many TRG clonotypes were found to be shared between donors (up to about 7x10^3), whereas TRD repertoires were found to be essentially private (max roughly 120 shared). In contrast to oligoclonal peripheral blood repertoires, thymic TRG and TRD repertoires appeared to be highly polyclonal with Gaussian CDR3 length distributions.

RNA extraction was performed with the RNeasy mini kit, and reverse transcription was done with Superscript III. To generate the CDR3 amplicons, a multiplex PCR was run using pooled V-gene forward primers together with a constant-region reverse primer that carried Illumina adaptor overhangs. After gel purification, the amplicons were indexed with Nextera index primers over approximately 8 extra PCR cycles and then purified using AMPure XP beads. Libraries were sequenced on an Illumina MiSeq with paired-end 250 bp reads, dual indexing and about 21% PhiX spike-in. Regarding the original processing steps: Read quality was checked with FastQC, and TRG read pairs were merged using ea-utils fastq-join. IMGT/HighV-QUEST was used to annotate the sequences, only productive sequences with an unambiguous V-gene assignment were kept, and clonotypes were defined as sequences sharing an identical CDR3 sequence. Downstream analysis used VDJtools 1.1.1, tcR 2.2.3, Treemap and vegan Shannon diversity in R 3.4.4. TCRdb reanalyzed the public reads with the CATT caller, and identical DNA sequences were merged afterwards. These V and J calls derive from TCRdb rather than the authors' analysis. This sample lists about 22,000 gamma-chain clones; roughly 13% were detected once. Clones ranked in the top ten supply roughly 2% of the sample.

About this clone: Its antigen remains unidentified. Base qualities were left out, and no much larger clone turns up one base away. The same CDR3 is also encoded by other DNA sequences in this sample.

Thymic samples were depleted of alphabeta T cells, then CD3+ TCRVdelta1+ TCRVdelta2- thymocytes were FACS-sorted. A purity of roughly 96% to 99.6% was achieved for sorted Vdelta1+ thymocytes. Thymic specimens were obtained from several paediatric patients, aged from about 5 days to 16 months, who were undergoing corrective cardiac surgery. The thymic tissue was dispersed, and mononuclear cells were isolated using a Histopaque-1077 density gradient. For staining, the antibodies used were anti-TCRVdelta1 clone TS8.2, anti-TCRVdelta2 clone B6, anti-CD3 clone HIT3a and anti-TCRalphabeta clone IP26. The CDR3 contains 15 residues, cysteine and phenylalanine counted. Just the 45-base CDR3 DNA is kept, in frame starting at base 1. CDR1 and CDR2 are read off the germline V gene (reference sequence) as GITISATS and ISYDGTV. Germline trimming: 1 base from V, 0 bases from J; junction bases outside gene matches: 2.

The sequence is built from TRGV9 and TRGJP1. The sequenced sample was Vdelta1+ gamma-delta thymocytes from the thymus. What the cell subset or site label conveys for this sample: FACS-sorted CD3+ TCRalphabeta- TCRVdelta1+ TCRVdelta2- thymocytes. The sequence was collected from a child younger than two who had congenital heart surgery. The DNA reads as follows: TGTGCCTTGTGGGAGGTCCATACCACTGGTTGGTTCAAGATATTT. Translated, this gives CALWEVHTTGWFKIF.